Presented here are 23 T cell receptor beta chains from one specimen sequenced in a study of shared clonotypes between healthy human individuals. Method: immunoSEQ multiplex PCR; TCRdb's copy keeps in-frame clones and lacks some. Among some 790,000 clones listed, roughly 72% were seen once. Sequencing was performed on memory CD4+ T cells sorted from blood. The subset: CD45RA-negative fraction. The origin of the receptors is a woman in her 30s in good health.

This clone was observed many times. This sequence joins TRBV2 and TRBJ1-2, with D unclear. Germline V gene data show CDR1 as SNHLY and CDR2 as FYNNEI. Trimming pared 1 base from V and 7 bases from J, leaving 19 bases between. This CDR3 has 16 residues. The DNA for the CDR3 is TGTGCCAGCAGTGAAGGCGTTTGGACCCCGAAGGTTGGCTACACCTTC. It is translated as CASSEGVWTPKVGYTF.

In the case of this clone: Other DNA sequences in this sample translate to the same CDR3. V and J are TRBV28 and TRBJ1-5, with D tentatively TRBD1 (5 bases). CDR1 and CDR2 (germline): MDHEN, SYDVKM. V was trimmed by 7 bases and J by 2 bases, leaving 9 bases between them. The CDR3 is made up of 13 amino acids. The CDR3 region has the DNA TGTGCCAGCAAAAGGGGAGGCAATCAGCCCCAGCATTTT. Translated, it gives CASKRGGNQPQHF.

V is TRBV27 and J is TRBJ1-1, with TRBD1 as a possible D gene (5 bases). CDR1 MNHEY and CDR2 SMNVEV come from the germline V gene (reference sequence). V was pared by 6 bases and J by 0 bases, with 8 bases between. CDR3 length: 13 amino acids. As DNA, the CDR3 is TGTGCCAGCAGCCGACAGTTGAACACTGAAGCTTTCTTT. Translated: CASSRQLNTEAFF.

CDR3 amino acids: CASSERVTARDNTF. The DNA for the CDR3 is TGTGCCAGCAGTGAGAGGGTGACAGCGAGGGATAACACCTTC. The chain is built from TRBV2 and TRBJ1-2; D might be TRBD1 (5 bases). Trimming took 3 bases from V and 12 from J, leaving 20 bases between them. Germline V gives CDR1 SNHLY, CDR2 FYNNEI. The CDR3 consists of 14 residues. Looking up the rest from reference TRBV2 and TRBJ1-2 gives the full variable domain: EPEVTQTPSHQVTQMGQEVILRCVPISNHLYFYWYRQILGQKVEFLVSFYNNEISEKSEIFDDQFSVERPDGSNFTLKIRSTKLEDSAMYFCASSERVTARDNTFGSGTRLTVV.

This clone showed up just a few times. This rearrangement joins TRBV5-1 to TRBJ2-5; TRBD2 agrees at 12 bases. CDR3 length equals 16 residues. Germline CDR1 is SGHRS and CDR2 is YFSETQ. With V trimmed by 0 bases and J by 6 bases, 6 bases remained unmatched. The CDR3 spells CASSLEITSGRQTQYF. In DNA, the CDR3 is TGCGCCAGCAGCTTGGAAATTACTAGCGGGAGGCAGACCCAGTACTTC. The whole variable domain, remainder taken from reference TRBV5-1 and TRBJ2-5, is KAGVTQTPRYLIKTRGQQVTLSCSPISGHRSVSWYQQTPGQGLQFLFEYFSETQRNKGNFPGRFSGRQFSNSRSEMNVSTLELGDSALYLCASSLEITSGRQTQYFGPGTRLLVL.

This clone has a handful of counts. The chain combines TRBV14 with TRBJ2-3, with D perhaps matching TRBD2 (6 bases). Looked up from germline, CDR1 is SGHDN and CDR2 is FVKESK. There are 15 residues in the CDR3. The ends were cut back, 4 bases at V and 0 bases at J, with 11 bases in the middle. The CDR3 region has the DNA TGTGCCAGCAGCCGGAGGGCCAGTAGCACAGATACGCAGTATTTT. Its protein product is CASSRRASSTDTQYF.

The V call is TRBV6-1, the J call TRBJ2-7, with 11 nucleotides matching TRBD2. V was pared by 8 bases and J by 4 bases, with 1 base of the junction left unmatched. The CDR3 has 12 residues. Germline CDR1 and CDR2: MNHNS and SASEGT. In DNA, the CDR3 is TGTGCCAGCGGGACTAGCGGTTACGAGCAGTACTTC. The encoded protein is CASGTSGYEQYF.

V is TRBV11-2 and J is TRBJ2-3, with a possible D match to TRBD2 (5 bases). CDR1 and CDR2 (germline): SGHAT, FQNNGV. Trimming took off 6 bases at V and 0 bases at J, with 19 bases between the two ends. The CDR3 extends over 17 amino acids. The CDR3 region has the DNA TGTGCCAGCAGACCCCGACTACCCCAGAGTAGCACAGATACGCAGTATTTT. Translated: CASRPRLPQSSTDTQYF.

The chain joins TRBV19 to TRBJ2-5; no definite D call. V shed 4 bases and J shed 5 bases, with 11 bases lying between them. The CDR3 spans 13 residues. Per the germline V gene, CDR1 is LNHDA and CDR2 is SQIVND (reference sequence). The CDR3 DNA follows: TGTGCCAGTAGTACCTCGGACCTGGAGACCCAGTACTTC. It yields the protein CASSTSDLETQYF.

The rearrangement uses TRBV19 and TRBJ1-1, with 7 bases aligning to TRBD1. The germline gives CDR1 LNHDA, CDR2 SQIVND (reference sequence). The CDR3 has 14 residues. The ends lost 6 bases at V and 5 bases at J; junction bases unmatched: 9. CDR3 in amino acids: CASRLRQGRTEAFF. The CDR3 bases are TGTGCCAGTAGACTACGACAGGGAAGGACTGAAGCTTTCTTT.

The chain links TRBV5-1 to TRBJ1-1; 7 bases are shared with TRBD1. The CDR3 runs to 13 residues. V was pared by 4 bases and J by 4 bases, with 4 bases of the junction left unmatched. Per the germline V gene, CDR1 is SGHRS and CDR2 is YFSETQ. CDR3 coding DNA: TGCGCCAGCAGCACGTCAGGGGGCACTGAAGCTTTCTTT. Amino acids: CASSTSGGTEAFF.

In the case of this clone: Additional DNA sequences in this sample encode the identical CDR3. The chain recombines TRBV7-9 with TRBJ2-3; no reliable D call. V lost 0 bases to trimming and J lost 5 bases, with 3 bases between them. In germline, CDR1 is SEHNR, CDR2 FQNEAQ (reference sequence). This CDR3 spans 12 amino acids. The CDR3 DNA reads TGTGCCAGCAGCTTAGCCGAAGATACGCAGTATTTT. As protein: CASSLAEDTQYF.

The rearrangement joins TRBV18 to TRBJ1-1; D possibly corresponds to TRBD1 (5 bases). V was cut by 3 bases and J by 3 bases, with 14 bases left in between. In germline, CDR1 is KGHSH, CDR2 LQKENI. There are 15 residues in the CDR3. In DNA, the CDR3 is TGTGCCAGCTCACCCACCCGGGACGGGTACACTGAAGCTTTCTTT. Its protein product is CASSPTRDGYTEAFF.

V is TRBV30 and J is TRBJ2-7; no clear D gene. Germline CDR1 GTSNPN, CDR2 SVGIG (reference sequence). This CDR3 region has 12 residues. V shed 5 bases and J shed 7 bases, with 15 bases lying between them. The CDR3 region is CAWGGFSREQYF. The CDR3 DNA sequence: TGTGCCTGGGGCGGCTTCTCGAGGGAGCAGTACTTC.

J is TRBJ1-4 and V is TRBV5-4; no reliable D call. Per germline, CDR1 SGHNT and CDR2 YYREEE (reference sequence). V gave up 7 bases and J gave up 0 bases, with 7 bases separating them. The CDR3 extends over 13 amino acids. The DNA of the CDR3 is TGTGCCAGCTCGATGACAACTAATGAAAAACTGTTTTTT. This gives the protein CASSMTTNEKLFF.

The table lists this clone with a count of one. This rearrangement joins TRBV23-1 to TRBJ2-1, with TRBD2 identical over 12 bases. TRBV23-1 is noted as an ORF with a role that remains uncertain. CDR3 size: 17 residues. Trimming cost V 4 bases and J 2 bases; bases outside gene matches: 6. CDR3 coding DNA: TGCGCCAGCAGTCGAATAGGGACTAGCGGGCCCTACAATGAGCAGTTCTTC. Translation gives CASSRIGTSGPYNEQFF.

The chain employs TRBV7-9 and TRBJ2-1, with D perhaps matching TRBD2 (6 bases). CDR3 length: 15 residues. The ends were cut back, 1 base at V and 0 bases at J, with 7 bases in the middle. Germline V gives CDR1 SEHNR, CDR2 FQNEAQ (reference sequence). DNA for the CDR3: TGTGCCAGCAGCTTAGGCGGGGTCTCCTACAATGAGCAGTTCTTC. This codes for CASSLGGVSYNEQFF.

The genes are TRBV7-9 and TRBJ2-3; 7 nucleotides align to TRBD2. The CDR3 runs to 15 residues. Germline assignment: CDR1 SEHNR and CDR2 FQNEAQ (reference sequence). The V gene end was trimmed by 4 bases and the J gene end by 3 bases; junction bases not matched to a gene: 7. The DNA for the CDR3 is TGTGCCAGCAGCTCCGCTAGCGGCCGGACAGATACGCAGTATTTT. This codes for CASSSASGRTDTQYF.

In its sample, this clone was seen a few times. The CDR3 region has the DNA TGTGCCACCAGCAGAGATGGCGGGACAGGGGTGGGGAATGAGCAGTTCTTC. It is translated as CATSRDGGTGVGNEQFF. The gene calls are TRBV15 and TRBJ2-1; 10 nucleotides agree with TRBD1. V dropped 0 bases and J dropped 7; count of bases not matched to a gene: 9. The CDR3 is made up of 17 amino acids. Germline lookup yields CDR1 LNHNV and CDR2 YYDKDF (reference sequence).

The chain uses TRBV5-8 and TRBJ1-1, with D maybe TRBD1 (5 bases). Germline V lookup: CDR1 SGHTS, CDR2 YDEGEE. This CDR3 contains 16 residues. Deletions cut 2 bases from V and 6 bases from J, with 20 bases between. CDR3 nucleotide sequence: TGTGCCAGCAGCTTCGTCCTGGGGGAGGGCATCTCTGAAGCTTTCTTT. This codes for CASSFVLGEGISEAFF. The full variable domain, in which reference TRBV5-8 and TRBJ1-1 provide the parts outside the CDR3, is EAGVTQSPTHLIKTRGQQATLRCSPISGHTSVYWYQQALGLGLQFLLWYDEGEERNRGNFPPRFSGRQFPNYSSELNVNALELEDSALYLCASSFVLGEGISEAFFGQGTRLTVV.

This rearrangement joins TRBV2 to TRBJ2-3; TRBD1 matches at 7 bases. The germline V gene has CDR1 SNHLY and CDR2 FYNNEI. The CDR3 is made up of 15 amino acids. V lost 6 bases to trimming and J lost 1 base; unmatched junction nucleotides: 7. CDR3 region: CASRGTAVGTDTQYF. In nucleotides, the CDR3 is TGTGCCAGCAGGGGGACAGCGGTCGGCACAGATACGCAGTATTTT. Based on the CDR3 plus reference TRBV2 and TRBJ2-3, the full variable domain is EPEVTQTPSHQVTQMGQEVILRCVPISNHLYFYWYRQILGQKVEFLVSFYNNEISEKSEIFDDQFSVERPDGSNFTLKIRSTKLEDSAMYFCASRGTAVGTDTQYFGPGTRLTVL.

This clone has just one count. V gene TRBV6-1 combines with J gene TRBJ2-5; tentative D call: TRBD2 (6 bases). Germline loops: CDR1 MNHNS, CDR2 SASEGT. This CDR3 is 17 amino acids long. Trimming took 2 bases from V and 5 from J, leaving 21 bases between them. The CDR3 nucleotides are TGTGCCAGCAGTGAAATTCTGGGGCAGGTTGGAGGGGAGACCCAGTACTTC. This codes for CASSEILGQVGGETQYF.

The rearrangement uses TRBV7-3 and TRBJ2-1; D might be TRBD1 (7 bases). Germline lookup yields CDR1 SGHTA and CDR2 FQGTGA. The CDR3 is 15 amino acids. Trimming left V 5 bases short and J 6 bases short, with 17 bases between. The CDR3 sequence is CASSTGGGPPNEQFF. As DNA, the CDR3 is TGTGCCAGCAGCACAGGAGGGGGCCCACCCAATGAGCAGTTCTTC.